The sequence of this T cell receptor (beta chain) was determined in a study of blood T cell repertoires in COVID-19. Whole-study context: COVID-19 samples from acute and convalescent phases originated in the United States, Italy and Spain. Sample material is recorded as cDNA or gDNA derived from T cells, B-cell-depleted T cells, or PBMCs.

CDR1 and CDR2 from the germline V gene are LGHDT and YNNKEL (reference sequence). The CDR3 contains 15 residues. After removal of 4 bases from V and 4 bases from J, the junction contained 4 bases not matched to a gene. Clones were read by immunoSEQ multiplex PCR, and TCRdb kept only the in-frame ones, dropping some. The data contain roughly 160,000 clones, approximately 91% of them singletons. This chain connects TRBV3-1 (or the pseudogene TRBV3-2) to TRBJ2-1; TRBD2 agrees at 10 bases. The receptor was derived from a man in his late teens or twenties with COVID-19, enrolled during active disease. Sequencing was carried out using peripheral blood. The CDR3 loop reads CASSPTSGKYNEQFF. In DNA form, the CDR3 reads TGTGCCAGCAGCCCAACTAGCGGGAAGTACAATGAGCAGTTCTTC.